The 4 T cell receptor beta chains below all came from one sample that was sequenced in a study of shared clonotypes between healthy human individuals. The table came from immunoSEQ multiplex PCR; TCRdb's copy has only in-frame clones and leaves some out. The sample carries millions of clones, around nine tenths recorded once. The sequenced material came from naive CD4+ T cells sorted from blood. Subset reported: CD45RA+ positively selected. These receptors all stem from a man between 18 and 35 years old in good health.

To note about this clone: Within the sample, other DNA sequences also encode this same CDR3. The chain employs TRBV6-1 and TRBJ2-7, with D possibly matching TRBD1 (5 bases). The germline V gene encodes CDR1 MNHNS and CDR2 SASEGT. The V end was cut by 6 bases, the J end by 4 bases, with 10 bases between. The CDR3 runs to 12 residues. DNA of the CDR3: TGTGCCAGCAGGCAGGGAACGTACGAGCAGTACTTC. Protein: CASRQGTYEQYF.

The rearrangement links TRBV27 to TRBJ2-3; TRBD2 is a possible D gene (6 bases). This CDR3 is built from 15 residues. V was shortened by 1 base and J by 4 bases, with 12 bases between the two germline ends. Germline V gives CDR1 MNHEY, CDR2 SMNVEV (reference sequence). The CDR3, as DNA: TGTGCCAGCAGTTTATGGGCGGGAAGGGCAGATACGCAGTATTTT. This translates into CASSLWAGRADTQYF.

V gene TRBV10-3 combines with J gene TRBJ1-5; D unclear. Germline assignment: CDR1 ENHRY and CDR2 SYGVKD. Trimming left V 4 bases short and J 8 bases short, with 12 bases between. CDR3 length equals 13 residues. The CDR3 loop is CAISVGPLEPQHF. The CDR3 bases are TGTGCCATCAGTGTCGGACCCCTGGAGCCCCAGCATTTT.

The DNA of the CDR3 is TGCAGCGTCAGGAGACAGCCGGGAGAGCAGTACTTC. It specifies CSVRRQPGEQYF. The chain is built from TRBV29-1 and TRBJ2-5, with TRBD2 as a possible D gene (6 bases). Germline lookup yields CDR1 SQVTM and CDR2 ANQGSEA. Trimming left V 6 bases short and J 11 bases short, with 19 bases between. The CDR3 is made up of 12 amino acids.